Each of the 13 T cell receptor beta chains below was sequenced from the same sample in a study of Ad26.COV2.S vaccination and SARS-CoV-2 variants. Method: immunoSEQ multiplex PCR; TCRdb's copy keeps in-frame clones and lacks some. This table holds about 400,000 clones, roughly four fifths found once. Treatment meaning: 15 to 20 received Ad26.COV2.S at low or high dose, single or two shots; 5 received placebo; per-sample allocation not given. Sampling was done on day 63 after the first vaccine or placebo injection. Sample: peripheral blood, taken in a trial of Ad26.COV2.S vaccine versus placebo. Receptors were obtained from a person aged 18-65 years who received the Ad26.COV2.S COVID-19 vaccine or a placebo.

The rearrangement uses TRBV12-3 or TRBV12-4 and TRBJ2-3; D call uncertain. The CDR3 spans 13 residues. V lost 5 bases, J lost 0 bases, and 6 bases lay in between. The DNA of the CDR3 is TGTGCCAGCAGTGATGGGAGCACAGATACGCAGTATTTT. It encodes CASSDGSTDTQYF.

The sample holds one count of this clone. The chain has TRBV11-1 and TRBJ2-2; TRBD1 matches at 7 bases. The V segment lost 3 bases and the J segment 4 bases; nucleotides outside the gene matches: 8. The CDR3 sequence is 16 residues long. CDR1 is SGHAT and CDR2 is FQDESV in the germline V gene (reference sequence). In DNA form, the CDR3 reads TGTGCCAGCAGCTTCGACGACAGGGCATCCACCGGGGAGCTGTTTTTT. This encodes CASSFDDRASTGELFF.

The V gene is TRBV19, the J gene TRBJ2-4; 8 bases fit TRBD2. Trimming cost V 5 bases and J 8 bases; bases outside gene matches: 8. CDR1 and CDR2 from the germline V gene are LNHDA and SQIVND (reference sequence). CDR3 length equals 14 residues. CDR3 in amino acids: CASSPRGAGDIQYF. The CDR3 bases are TGTGCCAGTAGTCCTCGGGGAGCGGGAGACATTCAGTACTTC.

The rearrangement joins TRBV4-3 to TRBJ2-1; no definite D call. The CDR3 totals 15 residues. Germline V gives CDR1 LGHNA, CDR2 YSLEER. V dropped 1 base and J dropped 0 bases, with 7 bases sitting between them. CDR3 DNA: TGCGCCAGCAGCCAAGCGCAGAGCTCCTACAATGAGCAGTTCTTC. This sequence encodes CASSQAQSSYNEQFF.

The J gene is TRBJ2-7, the V gene TRBV10-3; TRBD1 matches at 11 bases. The CDR3 length is 14 residues. Germline CDR1 and CDR2: ENHRY and SYGVKD. V lost 6 bases, J lost 2 bases, and 3 bases stayed unmatched. In DNA, the CDR3 is TGTGCCATCAGGCCGGGACAGGGGGCCTACGAGCAGTACTTC. The encoded protein is CAIRPGQGAYEQYF.

The chain links TRBV9 to TRBJ1-2; D unclear. The CDR3 loop spans 13 amino acids. Looked up from germline, CDR1 is SGDLS and CDR2 is YYNGEE. The V end lost 0 bases, the J end lost 2 bases, and 5 bases lay between the germline ends. CDR3 sequence: CASSVDLNYGYTF. DNA of the CDR3: TGTGCCAGCAGCGTAGACTTGAACTATGGCTACACCTTC.

The chain combines TRBV11-2 with TRBJ1-2; D ambiguous. V shed 3 bases and J shed 3 bases, with 8 bases lying between them. The CDR3 has 13 residues. Germline CDR1 reads SGHAT; CDR2 reads FQNNGV. The CDR3 region is CASSFHGYYGYTF. The CDR3 DNA sequence: TGTGCCAGCAGCTTTCATGGGTACTATGGCTACACCTTC.

The chain couples TRBV23-1 to TRBJ2-7; maybe TRBD1 (6 bases). TRBV23-1 is an ORF; its function is uncertain. V was clipped by 4 bases and J by 5 bases, with 12 bases between them. The CDR3 is made up of 13 amino acids. For the CDR3, the DNA is TGCGCCAGCAGTCGCCGCAGGGGACACGAGCAGTACTTC. Protein: CASSRRRGHEQYF.

The V gene is TRBV7-9, the J gene TRBJ1-1; no definite D call. Trimming took off 4 bases at V and 5 bases at J, with 17 bases between the two ends. This CDR3 region has 15 residues. CDR1 is SEHNR and CDR2 is FQNEAQ in the germline V gene (reference sequence). The CDR3 region is CASSSTIFSKTEAFF. CDR3 nucleotide sequence: TGTGCCAGCAGCTCAACCATCTTCAGTAAAACTGAAGCTTTCTTT.

The chain combines TRBV4-1 with TRBJ1-2, with TRBD1 matching over 8 bases. Germline V gene lookup returns CDR1 MGHRA and CDR2 YSYEKL. With 1 base clipped from V and 4 bases from J, the junction kept 8 bases outside the gene matches. This CDR3 spans 16 amino acids. Here the CDR3 DNA reads TGCGCCAGCAGCCAAGCCCGGGGACAGGCGACCTATGGCTACACCTTC. Translating gives CASSQARGQATYGYTF.

V usage is TRBV30 and J usage is TRBJ1-3; 7 nucleotides match TRBD1. This CDR3 is built from 16 residues. The V segment lost 1 base and the J segment 0 bases; nucleotides outside the gene matches: 6. Germline V lookup: CDR1 GTSNPN, CDR2 SVGIG (reference sequence). The CDR3 DNA follows: TGTGCCTGGAGTGGCCCCCGGACAGGCTCTGGAAACACCATATATTTT. Amino acids: CAWSGPRTGSGNTIYF.

This clone has at least ten counts. The chain's CDR3 is CASSYTRQDTEAFF. In nucleotides, the CDR3 is TGTGCCAGCAGTTACACCCGACAGGACACTGAAGCTTTCTTT. The genes are TRBV6-5 and TRBJ1-1; a weak D match, TRBD1 (6 bases). V was pared by 2 bases and J by 3 bases, with 10 bases between. The CDR3 extends over 14 amino acids. The V gene's germline CDR1 is MNHEY and CDR2 SVGAGI.

This chain joins TRBV6-5 and TRBJ2-7, with a tentative D call TRBD1 (6 bases). CDR3 length: 15 amino acids. Trimming removed 6 bases at V and 0 bases at J, with 15 bases between. The germline gives CDR1 MNHEY, CDR2 SVGAGI. The CDR3 nucleotides read TGTGCCAGCAGGATACAGGGAATGAGCTCCTACGAGCAGTACTTC. This codes for CASRIQGMSSYEQYF.